The entry below gives a single T cell receptor (beta chain) sequence along with its context. Its antigen has not been determined. Within one base of it there is no much larger clone, and no base qualities were kept. Trimming costs V 3 bases and J 7 bases, and their ends lie 16 bases apart. Per the germline V gene, KGHSH is the CDR1 and LQKENI is the CDR2. From its cysteine to its phenylalanine, the CDR3 spans 15 amino acids. Just CDR3 DNA is preserved here, 45 bases in frame from base 1. TCRbeta CDR3 regions were amplified from genomic DNA using the immunoSEQ Assay, a bias-controlled multiplex PCR. On the authors' methods: Within the assay, amplification of reference gene primers was used to estimate how many nucleated cells each sample contained. To quantify the absolute abundance of each unique TCRbeta CDR3 rearrangement, sequence reads were collapsed and filtered. For each sample, productive Simpson clonality was calculated as the square root of Simpson's diversity index over productive rearrangements. What TCRdb holds here is the immuneACCESS table cut down to in-frame rearrangements. Part of the clones is not present; checked against another copy, under half of the missing clones reflect an unresolved V gene, and the others are unexplained. The V and J calls and clone size are taken from that table; D and trimming were inferred from the DNA. The sample table records approximately 230,000 clones; just over 85% of these occur just once. The ten largest clones take up 2.2% of the sample.

This sample was included in a study of blood T cell repertoires in COVID-19 (TCRdb year 2020). With respect to the entire study: Samples from collaborators originated in the United States, Italy and Spain and spanned both the acute and convalescent phases of COVID-19. The material from the prospective study consisted of cDNA or gDNA derived from T cells, B-cell-depleted T cells, or PBMCs. Subjects who had been exposed to COVID-19, were actively infected with it, or had recovered from it provided the deeply sampled blood TCRbeta repertoires that made up the dataset. The repertoires were made available in a free public database intended to serve as a resource for research on the immune response to SARS-CoV-2. Samples came from the ongoing ImmuneRACE study (first 160 participants) plus 1,254 subjects from 6 global collaborators. A de-identified subject ID, COVID-19 status, age in years and sex were almost always included in the sample metadata. Where HLA class I and class II types were available, the types were taken from metadata supplied by the sample provider, not from assay-based typing. On the study overall, not on this receptor specifically: The quantity of clinical and demographic metadata differed by source and by participant and was supplied without curation.

A second Seattle source provided samples from volunteer blood donors who had recovered from COVID-19. Each collaborating institution followed its own protocols to collect whole blood in K2EDTA tubes. For TCRbeta analysis, collaborators shipped samples as frozen whole blood, isolated PBMCs, or DNA extracted from either of those sample types. What was sequenced was peripheral blood. The chain uses TRBV18 and TRBJ2-1; the D gene is perhaps TRBD1, from 6 matching bases. The source is a man aged 25 to 45 who had recovered from COVID-19. CDR3 region: CASSPLEFRGNEQFF. The DNA reads TGTGCCAGCTCACCCCTCGAATTTAGGGGGAATGAGCAGTTCTTC.